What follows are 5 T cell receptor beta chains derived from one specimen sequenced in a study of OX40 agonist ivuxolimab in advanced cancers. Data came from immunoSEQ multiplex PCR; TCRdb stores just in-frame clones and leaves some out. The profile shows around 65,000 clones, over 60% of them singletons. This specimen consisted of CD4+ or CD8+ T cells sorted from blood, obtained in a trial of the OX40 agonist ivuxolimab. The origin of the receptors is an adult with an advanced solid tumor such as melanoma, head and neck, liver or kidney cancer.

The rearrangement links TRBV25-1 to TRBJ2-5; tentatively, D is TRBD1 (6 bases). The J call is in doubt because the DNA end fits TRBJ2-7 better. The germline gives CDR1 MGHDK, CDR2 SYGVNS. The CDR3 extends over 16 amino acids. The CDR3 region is CASSEYPRRGVYEQYF. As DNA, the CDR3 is TGTGCCAGCAGTGAATACCCCCGCAGGGGTGTCTACGAGCAGTACTTC.

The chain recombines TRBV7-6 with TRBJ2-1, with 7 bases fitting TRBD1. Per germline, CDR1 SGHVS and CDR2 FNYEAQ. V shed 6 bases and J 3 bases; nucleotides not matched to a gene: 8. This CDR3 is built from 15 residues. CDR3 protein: CASSSSDRFYNEQFF. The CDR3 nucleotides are TGTGCCAGCAGTTCCTCGGACAGGTTCTACAATGAGCAGTTCTTC.

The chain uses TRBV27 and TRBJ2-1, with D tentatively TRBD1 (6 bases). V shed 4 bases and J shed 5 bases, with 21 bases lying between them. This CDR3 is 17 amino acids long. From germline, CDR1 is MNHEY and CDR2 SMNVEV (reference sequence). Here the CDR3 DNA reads TGTGCCAGCAGTTCCCTTGGGGGCAGGGCCCGGAACAATGAGCAGTTCTTC. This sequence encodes CASSSLGGRARNNEQFF.

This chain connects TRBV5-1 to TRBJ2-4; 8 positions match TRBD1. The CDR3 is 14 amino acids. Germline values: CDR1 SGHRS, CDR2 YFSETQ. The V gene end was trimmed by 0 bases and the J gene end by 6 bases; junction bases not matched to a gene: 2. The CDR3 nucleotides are TGCGCCAGCAGCTTGGCCGGGACAGGAAACATTCAGTACTTC. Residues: CASSLAGTGNIQYF.

This CDR3 reads CASSFGHNEQFF. The CDR3 nucleotides read TGTGCCAGCAGCTTCGGCCACAATGAGCAGTTCTTC. The J gene is TRBJ2-1, the V gene TRBV7-2; D unresolved. The length of the CDR3 is 12 residues. The V end lost 3 bases, the J end lost 5 bases, and 5 bases lay between the germline ends. CDR1 and CDR2 (germline): SGHTA, FQGNSA.